This TCR beta chain was recorded in a study of T cells in Graves' hyperthyroidism and ophthalmopathy. Study-wide findings and caveats: Model output signaled ophthalmopathy a median approximately 6 months ahead of onset. Through a model of 13 V-J features, ophthalmopathy was separated from stable hyperthyroidism. Clonotypes that were expanded in thyroid above 0.001 mostly appeared in blood too.

The CDR3 has 15 amino acids. Trimming at V came to 0 bases and at J to 5 bases, leaving 5 bases not matched to a gene. Per the germline V gene, CDR1 is SGHRS and CDR2 is YFSETQ. There are many counts of this clonotype. Its antigen is currently unknown. RNA transcripts gave rise to amplified TCR beta CDR3 regions. The TCR CDR3 was amplified in a first-round RT-PCR using the HTBI primer set. TCRdb used MiXCR to reprocess the multiplex PCR reads, holding one entry per CDR3 protein. Seen here are a few hundred thousand distinct CDR3 sequences, 15% to 18% observed once, and the top ten hold around 7%. On the basis of clinical symptoms, serum thyroxine and TRAb, thyroid ultrasound and orbital computed tomography, diagnoses were made.

This chain joins TRBV5-1 and TRBJ1-5; TRBD1 matches 7 bases. The sample was blood. This TCR was sampled from a woman younger than 35 with Graves' hyperthyroidism. CDR3 nucleotides: TGCGCCAGCAGCTTGGGACAGGGAGGCGATCAGCCCCAGCATTTT. This gives the protein CASSLGQGGDQPQHF.